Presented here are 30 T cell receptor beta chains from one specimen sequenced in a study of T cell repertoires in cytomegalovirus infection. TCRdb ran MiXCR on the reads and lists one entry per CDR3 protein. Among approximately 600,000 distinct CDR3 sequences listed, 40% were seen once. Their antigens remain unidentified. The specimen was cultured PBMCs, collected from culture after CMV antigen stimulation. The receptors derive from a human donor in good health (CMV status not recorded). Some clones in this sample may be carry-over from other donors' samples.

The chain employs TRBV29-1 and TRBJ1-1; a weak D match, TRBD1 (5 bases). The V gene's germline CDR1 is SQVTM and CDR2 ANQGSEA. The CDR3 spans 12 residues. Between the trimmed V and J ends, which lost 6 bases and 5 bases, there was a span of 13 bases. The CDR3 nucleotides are TGCAGCGTAGGGGTTTGGGGTACTGAAGCTTTCTTT. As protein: CSVGVWGTEAFF.

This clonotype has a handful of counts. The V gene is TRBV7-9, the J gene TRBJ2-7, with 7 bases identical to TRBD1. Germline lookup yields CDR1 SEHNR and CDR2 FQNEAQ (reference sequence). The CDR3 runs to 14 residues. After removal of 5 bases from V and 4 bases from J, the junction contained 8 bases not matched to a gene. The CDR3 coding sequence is TGTGCCAGCAGCCGTGGGACAGATAAGTACGAGCAGTACTTC. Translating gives CASSRGTDKYEQYF. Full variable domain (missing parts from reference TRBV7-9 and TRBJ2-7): DTGVSQNPRHKITKRGQNVTFRCDPISEHNRLYWYRQTLGQGPEFLTYFQNEAQLEKSRLLSDRFSAERPKGSFSTLEIQRTEQGDSAMYLCASSRGTDKYEQYFGPGTRLTVT.

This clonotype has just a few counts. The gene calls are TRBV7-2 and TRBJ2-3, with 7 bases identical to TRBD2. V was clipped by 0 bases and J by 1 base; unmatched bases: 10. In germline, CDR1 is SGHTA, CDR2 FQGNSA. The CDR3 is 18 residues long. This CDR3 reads CASSLAGGGGGGTDTQYF. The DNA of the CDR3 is TGTGCCAGCAGCTTAGCCGGTGGCGGCGGGGGTGGCACAGATACGCAGTATTTT.

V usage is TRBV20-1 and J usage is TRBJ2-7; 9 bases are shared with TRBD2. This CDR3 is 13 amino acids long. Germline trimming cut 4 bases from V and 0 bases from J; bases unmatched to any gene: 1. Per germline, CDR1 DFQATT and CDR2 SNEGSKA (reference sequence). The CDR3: CSATTSGSYEQYF. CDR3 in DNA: TGCAGTGCTACGACTAGCGGCTCCTACGAGCAGTACTTC.

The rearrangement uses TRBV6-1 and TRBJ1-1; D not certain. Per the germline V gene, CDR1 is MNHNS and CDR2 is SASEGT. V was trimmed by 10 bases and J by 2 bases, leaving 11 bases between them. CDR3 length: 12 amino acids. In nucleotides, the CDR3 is TGTGCCACCAGGTCCGGAAACACTGAAGCTTTCTTT. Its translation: CATRSGNTEAFF.

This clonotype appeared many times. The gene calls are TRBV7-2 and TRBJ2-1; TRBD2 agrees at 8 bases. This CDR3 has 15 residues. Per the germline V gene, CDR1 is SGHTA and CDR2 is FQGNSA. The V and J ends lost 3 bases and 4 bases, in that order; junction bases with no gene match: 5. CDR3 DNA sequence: TGTGCCAGCAGCTTTTACGGGGGGGCTTACAATGAGCAGTTCTTC. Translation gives CASSFYGGAYNEQFF.

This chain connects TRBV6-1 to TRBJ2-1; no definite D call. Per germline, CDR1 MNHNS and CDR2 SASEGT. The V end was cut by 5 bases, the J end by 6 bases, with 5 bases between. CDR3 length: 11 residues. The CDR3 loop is CASSPTNEQFF. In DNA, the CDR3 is TGTGCCAGCAGTCCCACCAATGAGCAGTTCTTC.

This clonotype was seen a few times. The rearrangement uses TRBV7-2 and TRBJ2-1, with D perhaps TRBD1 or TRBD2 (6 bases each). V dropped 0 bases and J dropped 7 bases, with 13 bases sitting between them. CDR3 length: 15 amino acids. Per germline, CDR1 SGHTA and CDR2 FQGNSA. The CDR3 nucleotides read TGTGCCAGCAGCTTAGCGAAACTAGGGGGGAATGAGCAGTTCTTC. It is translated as CASSLAKLGGNEQFF.

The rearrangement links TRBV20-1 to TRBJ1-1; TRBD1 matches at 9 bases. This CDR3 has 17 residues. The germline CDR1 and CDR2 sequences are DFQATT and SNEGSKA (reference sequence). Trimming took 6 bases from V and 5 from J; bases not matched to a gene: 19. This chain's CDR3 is CSAQNPTGGGGWTEAFF. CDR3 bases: TGCAGTGCCCAGAACCCCACAGGGGGCGGGGGTTGGACTGAAGCTTTCTTT.

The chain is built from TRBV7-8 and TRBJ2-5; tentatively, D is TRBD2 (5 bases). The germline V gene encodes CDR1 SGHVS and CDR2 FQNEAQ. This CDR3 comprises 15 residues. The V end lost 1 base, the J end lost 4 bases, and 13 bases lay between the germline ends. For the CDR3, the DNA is TGTGCCAGCAGCTTAGGATCGGGGTATTCAGAGACCCAGTACTTC. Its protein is CASSLGSGYSETQYF.

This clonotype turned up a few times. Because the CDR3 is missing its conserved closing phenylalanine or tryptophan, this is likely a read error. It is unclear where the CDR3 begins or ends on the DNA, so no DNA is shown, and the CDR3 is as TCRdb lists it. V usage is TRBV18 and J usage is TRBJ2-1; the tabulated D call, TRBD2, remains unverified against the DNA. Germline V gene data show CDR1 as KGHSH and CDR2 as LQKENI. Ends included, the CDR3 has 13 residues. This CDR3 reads CASSPGTSGGPGI.

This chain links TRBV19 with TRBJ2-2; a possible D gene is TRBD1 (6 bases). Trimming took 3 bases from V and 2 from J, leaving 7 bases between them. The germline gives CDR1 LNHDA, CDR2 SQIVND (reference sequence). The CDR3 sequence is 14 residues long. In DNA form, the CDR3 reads TGTGCCAGTAGTATGGACAGAAACACCGGGGAGCTGTTTTTT. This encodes CASSMDRNTGELFF.

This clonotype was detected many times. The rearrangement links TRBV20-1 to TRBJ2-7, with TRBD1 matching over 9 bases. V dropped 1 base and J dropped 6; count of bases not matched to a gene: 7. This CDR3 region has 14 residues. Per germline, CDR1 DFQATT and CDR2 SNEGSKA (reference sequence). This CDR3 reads CSARVIGTGIEQYF. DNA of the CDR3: TGCAGTGCTAGAGTAATTGGGACAGGGATCGAGCAGTACTTC.

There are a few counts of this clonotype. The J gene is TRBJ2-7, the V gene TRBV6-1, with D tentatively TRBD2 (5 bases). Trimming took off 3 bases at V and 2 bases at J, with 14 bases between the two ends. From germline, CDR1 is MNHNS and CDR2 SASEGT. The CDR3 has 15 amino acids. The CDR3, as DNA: TGTGCCAGCAGTGAGGACTTTCTTCCTCCCTACGAGCAGTACTTC. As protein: CASSEDFLPPYEQYF.

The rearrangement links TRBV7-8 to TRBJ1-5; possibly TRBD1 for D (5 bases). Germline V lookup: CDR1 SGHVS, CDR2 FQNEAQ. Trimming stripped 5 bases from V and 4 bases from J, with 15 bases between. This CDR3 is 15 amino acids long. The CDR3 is CASSPPPGPNQPQHF. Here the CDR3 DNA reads TGTGCCAGCAGCCCCCCGCCAGGGCCTAATCAGCCCCAGCATTTT.

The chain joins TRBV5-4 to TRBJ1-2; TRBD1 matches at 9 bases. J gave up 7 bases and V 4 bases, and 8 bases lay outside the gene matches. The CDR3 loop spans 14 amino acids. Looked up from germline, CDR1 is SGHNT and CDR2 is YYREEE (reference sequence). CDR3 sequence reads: CASSPRTGEAGYTF. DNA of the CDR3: TGTGCCAGCAGCCCGCGGACAGGGGAAGCTGGCTACACCTTC.

CDR3 sequence: CATSERSGYGSPYNEQFF. CDR3 sequence (DNA): TGTGCCACCAGCGAGAGATCAGGGTACGGGAGTCCCTACAATGAGCAGTTCTTC. The rearrangement links TRBV15 to TRBJ2-1; possible D gene TRBD2, 6 bases. Trimming removed 5 bases at V and 2 bases at J, with 22 bases between. The germline CDR1 and CDR2 sequences are LNHNV and YYDKDF (reference sequence). CDR3 length: 18 amino acids.

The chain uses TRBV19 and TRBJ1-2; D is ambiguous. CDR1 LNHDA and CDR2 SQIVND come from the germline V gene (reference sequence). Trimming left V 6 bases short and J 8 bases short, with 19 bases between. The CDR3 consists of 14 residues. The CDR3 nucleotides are TGTGCCAGTAGACGGAACGAAAGAGGACGCGGCTACACCTTC. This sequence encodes CASRRNERGRGYTF. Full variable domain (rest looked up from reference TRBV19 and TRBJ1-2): DGGITQSPKYLFRKEGQNVTLSCEQNLNHDAMYWYRQDPGQGLRLIYYSQIVNDFQKGDIAEGYSVSREKKESFPLTVTSAQKNPTAFYLCASRRNERGRGYTFGSGTRLTVV.

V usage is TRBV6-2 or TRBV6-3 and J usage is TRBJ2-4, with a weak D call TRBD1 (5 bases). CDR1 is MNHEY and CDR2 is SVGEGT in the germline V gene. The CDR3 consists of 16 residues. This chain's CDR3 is CASTRGSSGAKNIQYF. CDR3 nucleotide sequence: TGTGCGTCAACAAGGGGATCGAGTGGAGCCAAAAACATTCAGTACTTC.

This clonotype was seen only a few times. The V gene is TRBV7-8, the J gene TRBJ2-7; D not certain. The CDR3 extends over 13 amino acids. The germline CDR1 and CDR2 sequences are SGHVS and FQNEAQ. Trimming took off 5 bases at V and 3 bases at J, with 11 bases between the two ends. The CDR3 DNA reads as TGTGCCAGCAGCCCCCCCCTCGGCTACGAGCAGTACTTC. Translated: CASSPPLGYEQYF.

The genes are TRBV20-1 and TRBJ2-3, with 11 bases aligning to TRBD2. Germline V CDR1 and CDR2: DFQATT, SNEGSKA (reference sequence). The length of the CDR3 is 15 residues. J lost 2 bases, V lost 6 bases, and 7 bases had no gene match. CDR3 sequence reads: CSAHLAGGNTDTQYF. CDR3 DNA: TGCAGTGCCCACCTAGCGGGGGGCAACACAGATACGCAGTATTTT.

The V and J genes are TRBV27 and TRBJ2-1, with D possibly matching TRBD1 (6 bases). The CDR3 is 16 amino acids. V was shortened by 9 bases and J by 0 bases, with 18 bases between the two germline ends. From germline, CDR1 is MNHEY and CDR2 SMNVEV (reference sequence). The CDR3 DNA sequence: TGTGCCAGTCCTTTTGGGGGCAGTTCCTCCTACAATGAGCAGTTCTTC. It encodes CASPFGGSSSYNEQFF.

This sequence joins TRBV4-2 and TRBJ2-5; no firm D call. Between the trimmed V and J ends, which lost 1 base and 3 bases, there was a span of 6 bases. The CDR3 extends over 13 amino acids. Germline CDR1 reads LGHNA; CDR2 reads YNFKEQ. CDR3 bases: TGTGCCAGCAGCCAAGTGTCAGAAGAGACCCAGTACTTC. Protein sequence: CASSQVSEETQYF.

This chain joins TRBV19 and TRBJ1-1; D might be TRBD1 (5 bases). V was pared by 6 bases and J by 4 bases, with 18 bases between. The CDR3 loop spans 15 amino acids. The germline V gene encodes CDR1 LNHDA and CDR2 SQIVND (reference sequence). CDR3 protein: CASRQTFYRGTEAFF. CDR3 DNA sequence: TGTGCCAGTAGACAAACATTTTATAGGGGCACTGAAGCTTTCTTT.

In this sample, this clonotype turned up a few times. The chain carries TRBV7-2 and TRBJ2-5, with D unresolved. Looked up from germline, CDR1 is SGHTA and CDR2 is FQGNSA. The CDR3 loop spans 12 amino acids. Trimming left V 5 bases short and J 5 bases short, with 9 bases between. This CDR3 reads CASSPRRETQYF. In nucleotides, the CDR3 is TGTGCCAGCAGCCCCCGCCGGGAGACCCAGTACTTC.

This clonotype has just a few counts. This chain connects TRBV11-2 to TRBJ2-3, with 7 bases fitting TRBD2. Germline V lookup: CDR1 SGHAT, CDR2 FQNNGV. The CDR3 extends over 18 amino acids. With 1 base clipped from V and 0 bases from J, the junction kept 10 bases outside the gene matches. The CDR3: CASSLGALAVYSTDTQYF. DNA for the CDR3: TGTGCCAGCAGCTTAGGGGCTCTAGCGGTCTATAGCACAGATACGCAGTATTTT.

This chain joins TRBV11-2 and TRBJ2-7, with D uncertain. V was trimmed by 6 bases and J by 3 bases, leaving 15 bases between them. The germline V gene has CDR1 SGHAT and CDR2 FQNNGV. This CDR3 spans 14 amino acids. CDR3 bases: TGTGCCAGCAGTCTGACGGGTCGGGTCTACGAGCAGTACTTC. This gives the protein CASSLTGRVYEQYF. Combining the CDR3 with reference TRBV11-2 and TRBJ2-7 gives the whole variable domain EAGVAQSPRYKIIEKRQSVAFWCNPISGHATLYWYQQILGQGPKLLIQFQNNGVVDDSQLPKDRFSAERLKGVDSTLKIQPAKLEDSAVYLCASSLTGRVYEQYFGPGTRLTVT.

This chain's CDR3 is CASSGGRGQDYEQYF. The CDR3 coding sequence is TGTGCCAGCAGTGGGGGTAGGGGGCAGGATTACGAGCAGTACTTC. The genes are TRBV7-2 and TRBJ2-7, with 7 bases fitting TRBD1. There are 15 residues in the CDR3. Per germline, CDR1 SGHTA and CDR2 FQGNSA. J gave up 4 bases and V 6 bases, and 12 bases lay outside the gene matches.

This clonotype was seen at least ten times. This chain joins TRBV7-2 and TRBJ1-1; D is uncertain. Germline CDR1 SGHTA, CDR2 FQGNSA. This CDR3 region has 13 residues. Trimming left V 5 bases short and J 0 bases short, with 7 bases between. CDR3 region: CASSPIVNTEAFF. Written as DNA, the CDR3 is TGTGCCAGCAGCCCGATAGTGAACACTGAAGCTTTCTTT.

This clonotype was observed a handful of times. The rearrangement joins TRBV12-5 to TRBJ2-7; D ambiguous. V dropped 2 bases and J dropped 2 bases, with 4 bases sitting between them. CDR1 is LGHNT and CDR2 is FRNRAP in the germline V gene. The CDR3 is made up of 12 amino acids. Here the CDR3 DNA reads TGTGCTAGTGGTTTGCCCCCCTACGAGCAGTACTTC. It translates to CASGLPPYEQYF.